The 8 T cell receptor beta chains presented below share a single source sample, sequenced in a study of blood T cell repertoires in COVID-19 (dated by TCRdb to 2020 to 2021). Libraries were prepared through the immunoSEQ multiplex PCR assay. As stored in TCRdb, this immuneACCESS dataset retains in-frame rearrangements with V and J assigned. A fraction of the clones does not appear; measured against another copy, unresolved V genes explain less than half of the discrepancy, and the remainder lacks a known reason. This sample gives about 320,000 clones in total; 89% of them show up just once. Of the sample, around 6.6% falls within the top ten clones. The source material was peripheral blood. The receptor source for this set is a young man who had recovered from COVID-19.

This chain connects TRBV7-9 to TRBJ2-5; D is unclear. Germline V lookup: CDR1 SEHNR, CDR2 FQNEAQ (reference sequence). There are 15 residues in the CDR3. The ends were cut back, 2 bases at V and 7 bases at J, with 17 bases in the middle. Written as DNA, the CDR3 is TGTGCCAGCAGCTTATGGTGGTCGTACGAGTCGACCCAGTACTTC. It translates to CASSLWWSYESTQYF.

The chain employs TRBV6-5 and TRBJ1-4; D may be TRBD1 (6 bases). V lost 8 bases, J lost 7 bases, and 20 bases lay in between. Per the germline V gene, CDR1 is MNHEY and CDR2 is SVGAGI. CDR3 size: 15 residues. This CDR3 is CASSGTSLEGEKLFF. In DNA form, the CDR3 reads TGTGCCAGCTCGGGGACAAGTTTGGAAGGTGAAAAACTGTTTTTT.

The V gene is TRBV19, the J gene TRBJ1-5; D gene unclear. Germline V gene data show CDR1 as LNHDA and CDR2 as SQIVND (reference sequence). V lost 3 bases to trimming and J lost 0 bases, with 12 bases between them. This CDR3 comprises 16 residues. In nucleotides, the CDR3 is TGTGCCAGTAGTATGTACCCCGGGGATAGCAATCAGCCCCAGCATTTT. Translation: CASSMYPGDSNQPQHF.

The rearrangement uses TRBV4-3 and TRBJ1-1; perhaps TRBD1 as D (6 bases). V shed 4 bases and J shed 0 bases, with 9 bases lying between them. Germline V gives CDR1 LGHNA, CDR2 YSLEER. The CDR3 is 14 residues long. The CDR3, as DNA: TGCGCCAGCAGCCCCGACAGGATGAACACTGAAGCTTTCTTT. Amino acids: CASSPDRMNTEAFF.

The chain joins TRBV5-1 to TRBJ1-1, with D possibly TRBD1 on 6 matching bases. V lost 3 bases to trimming and J lost 0 bases, with 9 bases between them. Germline V gene data show CDR1 as SGHRS and CDR2 as YFSETQ. CDR3 length equals 14 residues. CDR3 coding DNA: TGCGCCAGCAGCTCCACAGGGCTGAACACTGAAGCTTTCTTT. It yields the protein CASSSTGLNTEAFF.

This sequence joins TRBV19 and TRBJ2-1; D is uncertain. Trimming shortened V by 0 bases and J by 4 bases, and 19 bases separated the two germline ends. CDR3 length equals 18 residues. Germline CDR1 reads LNHDA; CDR2 reads SQIVND (reference sequence). CDR3 residues: CASSIDPSNSPRYNEQFF. In DNA, the CDR3 is TGTGCCAGTAGTATAGATCCCTCTAACTCCCCGCGATACAATGAGCAGTTCTTC.

This rearrangement joins TRBV30 to TRBJ2-1, with 8 positions matching TRBD2. Trimming removed 5 bases from V and 7 bases from J; junction bases left unmatched: 10. This CDR3 contains 14 residues. Germline V gene data show CDR1 as GTSNPN and CDR2 as SVGIG (reference sequence). CDR3 sequence (DNA): TGTGCCTGGCGCCCCGGGACTAGTTGGAATGAGCAGTTCTTC. Its translation is CAWRPGTSWNEQFF.

The gene calls are TRBV3-1 (or the pseudogene TRBV3-2) and TRBJ2-5; 8 bases match TRBD1. Germline V CDR1 and CDR2: LGHDT, YNNKEL (reference sequence). V shed 5 bases, J shed 3 bases, and the junction held 14 bases outside the gene matches. The length of the CDR3 is 17 residues. The CDR3 DNA reads TGTGCCAGCAGCTCCTCTTTTATCAGGGGGCCGAAAGAGACCCAGTACTTC. This sequence encodes CASSSSFIRGPKETQYF.